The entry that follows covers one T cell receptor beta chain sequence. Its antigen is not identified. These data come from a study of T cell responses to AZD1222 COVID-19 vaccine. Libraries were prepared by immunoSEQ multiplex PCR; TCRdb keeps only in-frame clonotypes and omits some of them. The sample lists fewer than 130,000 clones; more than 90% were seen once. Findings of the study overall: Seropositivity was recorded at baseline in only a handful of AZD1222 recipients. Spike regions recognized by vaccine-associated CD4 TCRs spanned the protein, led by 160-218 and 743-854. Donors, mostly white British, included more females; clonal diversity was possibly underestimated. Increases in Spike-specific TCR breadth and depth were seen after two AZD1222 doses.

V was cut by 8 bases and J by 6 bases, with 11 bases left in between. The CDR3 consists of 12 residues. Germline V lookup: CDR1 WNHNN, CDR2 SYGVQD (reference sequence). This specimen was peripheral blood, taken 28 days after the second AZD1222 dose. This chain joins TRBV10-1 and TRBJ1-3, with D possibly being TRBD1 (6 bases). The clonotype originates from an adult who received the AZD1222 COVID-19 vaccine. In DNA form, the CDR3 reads TGCGCCAGCGTTACAGGGATAAACACCATATATTTT. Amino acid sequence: CASVTGINTIYF.